A selection of T cell receptor beta chains follows, all from one sample in a study of cytomegalovirus exposure and HLA in healthy donors. Libraries were prepared by immunoSEQ multiplex PCR; TCRdb keeps only in-frame clonotypes and omits some of them. This sample has 130,000 to 150,000 clones, with about 79% found just once. Sequenced input: PBMCs. The receptors come from a man in his forties in good health and CMV-seropositive. The CDR3 runs from the conserved cysteine through the conserved F or W. A D gene is named only where the DNA matches it firmly. The listing skips clone size in some rows; elsewhere it reads once, few, many or a size class.

clone size	CDR3 length	D gene	J gene	V gene	CDR3 protein	CDR3 DNA
NA	15	NA	TRBJ1-5	TRBV2	CASSEGGHMVEPQHF	TGTGCCAGCAGTGAAGGGGGCCATATGGTAGAGCCCCAGCATTTT
NA	15	NA	TRBJ1-1	TRBV5-4	CASNPRSGGNTEAFF	TGTGCCAGCAATCCTCGCTCGGGGGGAAACACTGAAGCTTTCTTT
NA	14	TRBD1	TRBJ2-1	TRBV9	CASSAPTGYNEQFF	TGTGCCAGCAGCGCCCCGACAGGGTACAATGAGCAGTTCTTC
NA	14	TRBD1	TRBJ2-7	TRBV18	CASSPQGVSYEQYF	TGTGCCAGCTCACCCCAGGGGGTGTCCTACGAGCAGTACTTC
NA	16	NA	TRBJ1-1	TRBV7-2	CASSLMGVGGDTEAFF	TGTGCCAGCAGCTTAATGGGGGTAGGGGGGGACACTGAAGCTTTCTTT
NA	16	NA	TRBJ1-1	TRBV14	CASSHDFWEINTEAFF	TGTGCCAGCAGCCACGATTTTTGGGAGATCAACACTGAAGCTTTCTTT
NA	18	TRBD1	TRBJ1-5	TRBV12-5	CASGNDTGGRLSNQPQHF	TGTGCTAGTGGGAACGATACAGGGGGGAGGCTTAGCAATCAGCCCCAGCATTTT
few	15	TRBD1	TRBJ1-2	TRBV30	CAWTLSGTGGRGYTF	TGTGCCTGGACCTTGTCCGGGACAGGGGGCAGGGGCTACACCTTC
once	11	NA	TRBJ2-1	TRBV5-5	CASRQYNEQFF	TGTGCCAGCAGACAATACAATGAGCAGTTCTTC
NA	19	TRBD2	TRBJ2-3	TRBV7-2	CASSRPGASGGGRTDTQYF	TGTGCCAGCAGCCGACCCGGGGCTAGCGGGGGAGGCCGCACAGATACGCAGTATTTT
NA	13	NA	TRBJ2-7	TRBV6-5	CASSKVARREQYF	TGTGCCAGCAGTAAGGTAGCCAGACGAGAGCAGTACTTC
NA	14	TRBD1	TRBJ2-1	TRBV27	CASSLGRGWNEQFF	TGTGCCAGCAGTTTAGGCAGGGGGTGGAATGAGCAGTTCTTC
few	15	NA	TRBJ2-6	TRBV5-1	CASSSQGAGANVLTF	TGCGCCAGCAGCTCACAGGGAGCTGGGGCCAACGTCCTGACTTTC
once	12	NA	TRBJ2-1	TRBV29-1	CSVPGGVGEQFF	TGCAGCGTCCCAGGAGGGGTGGGTGAGCAGTTCTTC
NA	15	TRBD1	TRBJ2-1	TRBV18	CASSPRQGTYNEQFF	TGTGCCAGCTCACCACGACAGGGAACCTACAATGAGCAGTTCTTC
NA	15	NA	TRBJ2-2	TRBV28	CASSLGQGRAGELFF	TGTGCCAGCAGTTTAGGGCAGGGAAGGGCCGGGGAGCTGTTTTTT
NA	14	NA	TRBJ1-6	TRBV6-5	CASSSGEGNSPLHF	TGTGCCAGCAGTTCTGGGGAGGGGAATTCACCCCTCCACTTT
NA	13	NA	TRBJ2-7	TRBV6-5	CASSYSRVAEQYF	TGTGCCAGCAGTTACTCTAGAGTTGCCGAGCAGTACTTC
NA	14	TRBD1	TRBJ2-7	TRBV4-1	CASSFDRDVYEQYF	TGCGCCAGCAGCTTCGACAGGGATGTCTACGAGCAGTACTTC
NA	11	NA	TRBJ2-3	TRBV19	CASSHTDTQYF	TGTGCCAGTAGCCACACAGATACGCAGTATTTT
NA	14	TRBD2	TRBJ2-3	TRBV6-5	CASGLAGRTDTQYF	TGTGCCAGCGGACTAGCGGGGCGCACAGATACGCAGTATTTT
NA	16	TRBD2	TRBJ2-5	TRBV9	CASSVGGGRAEETQYF	TGTGCCAGCAGCGTAGGTGGGGGGAGGGCCGAAGAGACCCAGTACTTC
NA	14	TRBD1	TRBJ1-1	TRBV5-1	CASSGQGAVWDAFF	TGCGCCAGCAGCGGACAGGGGGCAGTTTGGGATGCTTTCTTT
NA	13	NA	TRBJ1-5	TRBV7-2	CASSWGGDQPQHF	TGTGCCAGCAGCTGGGGGGGGGATCAGCCCCAGCATTTT
NA	11	NA	TRBJ2-7	TRBV6-1	CASTETYEQYF	TGTGCCAGTACTGAGACCTACGAGCAGTACTTC
once	15	TRBD2	TRBJ2-5	TRBV13	CASSWGLAGLETQYF	TGTGCCAGCAGCTGGGGACTAGCGGGATTGGAGACCCAGTACTTC
NA	15	TRBD2	TRBJ2-1	TRBV5-1	CASSLVVAGHNEQFF	TGCGCCAGCAGCTTGGTGGTAGCGGGGCACAATGAGCAGTTCTTC
NA	14	TRBD1	TRBJ2-5	TRBV5-1	CASSPGQEQETQYF	TGCGCCAGCAGCCCTGGACAGGAACAAGAGACCCAGTACTTC
NA	17	TRBD2	TRBJ2-3	TRBV9	CASSVEGSGGGRDTQYF	TGTGCCAGCAGCGTAGAGGGTAGCGGGGGGGGTAGGGATACGCAGTATTTT
NA	17	NA	TRBJ1-6	TRBV15	CATSRDRGHLSNSPLHF	TGTGCCACCAGCAGAGATCGGGGACACCTTAGCAATTCACCCCTCCACTTT
few	16	NA	TRBJ1-1	TRBV6-6	CASRRGRGRMNTEAFF	TGTGCCAGCAGGCGAGGAAGGGGTCGGATGAACACTGAAGCTTTCTTT
NA	21	NA	TRBJ1-4	TRBV9	CASSAHFGGAYASETNEKLFF	TGTGCCAGCAGCGCTCACTTCGGGGGGGCGTACGCCTCGGAAACTAATGAAAAACTGTTTTTT
NA	12	TRBD2	TRBJ2-1	TRBV9	CASSGSGGKQFF	TGTGCCAGCAGCGGTAGCGGGGGCAAGCAGTTCTTC
NA	12	TRBD1	TRBJ1-4	TRBV2	CASRTGDEKLFF	TGTGCCAGTCGGACAGGCGATGAAAAACTGTTTTTT
NA	17	NA	TRBJ2-3	TRBV5-4	CASSSGRGNPGADTQYF	TGTGCCAGCAGTTCCGGTAGGGGGAACCCTGGTGCAGATACGCAGTATTTT
NA	15	NA	TRBJ2-3	TRBV5-6	CASSHELFGTDTQYF	TGTGCCAGCAGTCACGAACTTTTTGGCACAGATACGCAGTATTTT
NA	14	NA	TRBJ2-7	TRBV7-9	CSSSPHPSSYEQYF	TGTTCCAGCAGCCCCCACCCCAGCTCCTACGAGCAGTACTTC
NA	14	TRBD1	TRBJ2-1	TRBV28	CASRGQELYNEQFF	TGTGCCAGCAGAGGACAGGAGCTCTACAATGAGCAGTTCTTC
NA	13	NA	TRBJ2-7	TRBV7-9	CASSDVRTYEQYF	TGTGCCAGCAGCGATGTCCGGACTTACGAGCAGTACTTC
NA	13	NA	TRBJ1-1	TRBV6-6	CASSSQHNTEAFF	TGTGCCAGCAGTTCCCAACATAACACTGAAGCTTTCTTT
NA	12	NA	TRBJ1-2	TRBV30	CAWEQGLYGYTF	TGTGCCTGGGAGCAGGGGCTATATGGCTACACCTTC
few	14	NA	TRBJ1-3	TRBV5-1	CASSSGGSGNTIYF	TGCGCCAGCAGCTCCGGGGGTAGCGGAAACACCATATATTTT
NA	16	NA	TRBJ1-3	TRBV7-6	CASSPTGPRGGNTIYF	TGTGCCAGCAGCCCAACAGGTCCAAGGGGAGGAAACACCATATATTTT
NA	14	TRBD2	TRBJ2-7	TRBV27	CASSSRDYSYEQYF	TGTGCCAGCAGTTCCCGGGACTACTCCTACGAGCAGTACTTC
NA	11	TRBD2	TRBJ2-7	TRBV10-3	CATSGSGEQYF	TGTGCCACCAGCGGGAGCGGCGAGCAGTACTTC
NA	14	NA	TRBJ2-3	TRBV15	CATSKGERTDTQYF	TGTGCCACCAGCAAGGGGGAGAGGACAGATACGCAGTATTTT
NA	16	TRBD1	TRBJ1-3	TRBV7-6	CASSSGSTGGRNTIYF	TGTGCCAGCAGCTCGGGATCTACAGGGGGAAGAAACACCATATATTTT
NA	15	TRBD1	TRBJ1-5	TRBV6-6	CASRPHDRDFKPQHF	TGTGCCAGCAGACCTCATGACAGGGATTTTAAGCCCCAGCATTTT
NA	14	TRBD1	TRBJ2-2	TRBV6-5	CASSRQGRTGELFF	TGTGCCAGCAGTCGACAGGGGAGAACTGGGGAGCTGTTTTTT
NA	14	NA	TRBJ2-3	TRBV10-3	CAISDSVGTDTQYF	TGTGCCATCAGTGATTCGGTAGGCACAGATACGCAGTATTTT
NA	13	TRBD1	TRBJ2-7	TRBV5-1	CASSWDRGYEQYF	TGCGCCAGCAGCTGGGACAGGGGCTACGAGCAGTACTTC
NA	15	NA	TRBJ2-7	TRBV30	CAWRGTGKLVGEQYF	TGTGCCTGGAGGGGTACAGGCAAATTGGTGGGGGAGCAGTACTTC